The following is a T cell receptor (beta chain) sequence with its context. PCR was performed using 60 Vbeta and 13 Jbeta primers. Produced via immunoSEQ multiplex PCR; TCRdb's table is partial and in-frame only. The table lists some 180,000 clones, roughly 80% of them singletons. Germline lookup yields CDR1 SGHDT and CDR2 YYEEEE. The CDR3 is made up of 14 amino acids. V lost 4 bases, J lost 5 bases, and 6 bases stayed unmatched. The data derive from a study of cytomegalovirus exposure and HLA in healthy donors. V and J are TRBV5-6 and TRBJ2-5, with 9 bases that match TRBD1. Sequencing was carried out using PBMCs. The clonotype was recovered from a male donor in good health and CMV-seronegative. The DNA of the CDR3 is TGTGCCAGCAGCGATACAGGGGGCCGGGAGACCCAGTACTTC. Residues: CASSDTGGRETQYF.